This section outlines one T cell receptor (beta chain) sequence together with its context. What it binds is unknown. The data were obtained in a study of cytomegalovirus exposure and HLA in healthy donors. Study results and limitations: It was taken for granted in presence/absence analyses that sequencing depth across donors was roughly uniform. According to an earlier analysis, most TCR beta V segments yielded productive rearrangements about 90% or about 30% of the time. Among the sequence variants, a highly shared cluster was likely an artifact of sequencing.

Primers for the PCR totalled 60 Vbeta and 13 Jbeta. TCRdb's table, derived via immunoSEQ multiplex PCR, lists solely in-frame clones and lacks some. Here the sample spans tens of thousands of clones, roughly 70% being singletons. CDR3 length: 13 residues. CDR1 is MDHEN and CDR2 is SYDVKM in the germline V gene. Trimming stripped 2 bases from V and 6 bases from J, with 10 bases between. The gene calls are TRBV28 and TRBJ1-1; D unresolved. The receptor was derived from a woman aged 50 to 65 in good health and CMV-seropositive. Sequencing was done on a sample of PBMCs. The CDR3 nucleotides are TGTGCCAGCAGTTTAAGGCAAGACTCTGAAGCTTTCTTT. It translates to CASSLRQDSEAFF.